The clone carrying this T cell receptor beta chain was seen more than once but under ten times. Its antigen is unknown. The record originates from a study of CD8 T cells in ankylosing spondylitis. Notes on the study in general: A subset of motif variants has previously been described in the synovial fluid and blood of reactive arthritis. Typical of ankylosing spondylitis blood, it appeared, was a TCR beta motif of eight highly homologous variants. Significant enrichment of disease-linked clones was reportedly seen in matched ankylosing spondylitis synovial fluid.

Libraries for TCR beta were made by quantitative 5'-RACE with molecular barcodes. Each CDR3 protein gets one entry after TCRdb re-called the 5' RACE reads with MiXCR. The sample has fewer than 350,000 distinct CDR3 sequences, roughly 10% seen once. The CDR3 covers 13 residues. V shed 6 bases and J shed 1 base, with 10 bases lying between them. Germline V gene lookup returns CDR1 SGHRS and CDR2 YFSETQ. This TCR was sampled from a female donor with ankylosing spondylitis or in good health (not recorded which). Material for sequencing was blood, either unsorted or a sorted T cell fraction (not recorded which). The chain is built from TRBV5-1 and TRBJ2-5; D ambiguous. This CDR3 reads CASTYGGQETQYF. The CDR3 DNA sequence: TGCGCCAGCACCTATGGCGGCCAAGAGACCCAGTACTTC.